One sample yielded the 25 T cell receptor beta chains listed below, sequenced in a study of patients and donors after allogeneic stem cell transplantation. In TCRdb, the RT-PCR reads were re-called with MiXCR into one record per CDR3 protein. This table holds about 960,000 distinct CDR3 sequences, roughly 18% found once. The material sequenced was blood, either unsorted or a sorted T cell fraction (not recorded which). Receptors originate from a human donor who was either an allogeneic HSCT recipient or a stem cell or donor lymphocyte infusion donor (not recorded which). It is not recorded whose cells these are; they may come from a transplant donor.

This clonotype came up a few times. The chain uses TRBV20-1 and TRBJ1-6, with D hard to call. CDR1 and CDR2 (germline): DFQATT, SNEGSKA (reference sequence). With 3 bases removed from V and 2 bases from J, the gap between germline ends came to 11 bases. The CDR3 is made up of 15 amino acids. In DNA form, the CDR3 reads TGCAGTGCTAGTACCGGAGGCACCTATAATTCACCCCTCCACTTT. This encodes CSASTGGTYNSPLHF.

J is TRBJ2-7 and V is TRBV7-2; 10 bases match TRBD2. The CDR3 sequence is 14 residues long. Germline trimming cut 6 bases from V and 1 base from J; bases unmatched to any gene: 3. Per germline, CDR1 SGHTA and CDR2 FQGNSA. The CDR3 DNA is TGTGCCAGCAGGGAGACTAGCGGGTCCTACGAGCAGTACTTC. This sequence encodes CASRETSGSYEQYF.

V usage is TRBV18 and J usage is TRBJ1-1; 7 bases align to TRBD1. V lost 3 bases, J lost 5 bases, and 9 bases stayed unmatched. The CDR3 is made up of 15 amino acids. CDR1 and CDR2 (germline): KGHSH, LQKENI. CDR3 region: CASSPETGSGTEAFF. The CDR3 DNA reads TGTGCCAGCTCACCGGAGACAGGGAGTGGTACTGAAGCTTTCTTT.

Here the CDR3 reads CASSTRGGRADTQYF. The CDR3 DNA is TGTGCCAGCAGCACCCGGGGGGGGAGAGCAGATACGCAGTATTTT. The chain links TRBV7-9 to TRBJ2-3, with 8 bases matching TRBD2. This CDR3 has 15 residues. V shed 5 bases and J 4 bases; nucleotides not matched to a gene: 8. In germline, CDR1 is SEHNR, CDR2 FQNEAQ (reference sequence).

There are a few counts of this clonotype. V gene TRBV4-1 combines with J gene TRBJ2-7; TRBD2 aligns across 11 bases. CDR1 and CDR2 from the germline V gene are MGHRA and YSYEKL. With 3 bases clipped from V and 2 bases from J, the junction kept 3 bases outside the gene matches. This CDR3 region has 15 residues. CDR3 protein: CASSQSSGGTYEQYF. In DNA form, the CDR3 reads TGCGCCAGCAGCCAGTCTAGCGGGGGGACCTACGAGCAGTACTTC.

The chain recombines TRBV12-3 or TRBV12-4 with TRBJ1-1; D perhaps matches TRBD1 (6 bases). V shed 6 bases and J shed 5 bases, with 13 bases lying between them. CDR3 size: 13 residues. CDR3 DNA: TGTGCCAGCAGCCCAGGGGCGGTGACTGAAGCTTTCTTT. This sequence encodes CASSPGAVTEAFF.

This clonotype showed up just a few times. The chain recombines TRBV11-2 with TRBJ1-5; D gene unclear. The V end lost 4 bases, the J end lost 9 bases, and 19 bases lay between the germline ends. CDR1 SGHAT and CDR2 FQNNGV come from the germline V gene. The length of the CDR3 is 15 residues. CDR3 bases: TGTGCCAGCAGCTCTCACAAGGGCCCTAGGTCGCCCCAGCATTTT. Protein sequence: CASSSHKGPRSPQHF.

In this sample, this clonotype turned up a few times. This chain links TRBV5-1 with TRBJ1-2; TRBD1 matches 7 bases. The CDR3 spans 15 residues. Per the germline V gene, CDR1 is SGHRS and CDR2 is YFSETQ. The ends lost 5 bases at V and 7 bases at J; junction bases unmatched: 14. CDR3 residues: CASRAVPGQRGGYTF. The CDR3 DNA is TGCGCCAGCAGAGCCGTCCCGGGACAGAGAGGTGGCTACACCTTC.

The rearrangement links TRBV7-3 to TRBJ1-1; D is possibly TRBD1 (6 bases). CDR3 size: 16 residues. V was pared by 5 bases and J by 4 bases, with 20 bases between. Germline loops: CDR1 SGHTA, CDR2 FQGTGA. CDR3 DNA: TGTGCCAGCAGCCCAAGTGCTATTCAGGGGACCACTGAAGCTTTCTTT. This codes for CASSPSAIQGTTEAFF.

The table lists this clonotype with a few counts. J is TRBJ2-5 and V is TRBV18; D tentatively fits TRBD1 or TRBD2 (5 bases each). V lost 2 bases and J lost 5, with 9 bases in between. The germline V gene has CDR1 KGHSH and CDR2 LQKENI. This CDR3 is 13 amino acids long. CDR3 in amino acids: CASSPGGSETQYF. In nucleotides, the CDR3 is TGTGCCAGCTCACCAGGGGGATCGGAGACCCAGTACTTC.

The rearrangement uses TRBV6-1 and TRBJ2-7, with 10 bases aligning to TRBD1. Per germline, CDR1 MNHNS and CDR2 SASEGT. This CDR3 has 13 amino acids. After removal of 6 bases from V and 8 bases from J, the junction contained 7 bases not matched to a gene. This CDR3 is CASSRQGASQQYF. In nucleotides, the CDR3 is TGTGCCAGCAGCAGACAGGGGGCGAGTCAGCAGTACTTC.

This chain uses TRBV4-3 with TRBJ1-2; possibly TRBD1 for D (5 bases). CDR3 length equals 11 residues. V shed 8 bases and J shed 7 bases, with 11 bases lying between them. Germline V gene sequence: CDR1 LGHNA, CDR2 YSLEER. As DNA, the CDR3 is TGCGCCAGCGGCGAAGGGGTTGGCTACACCTTC. Translating it yields CASGEGVGYTF.

In this sample, this clonotype turned up a few times. V and J are TRBV7-7 and TRBJ2-1, with D hard to call. This CDR3 is built from 13 residues. Germline CDR1 and CDR2: SSHAT and FNYEAQ (reference sequence). The V gene lost 5 bases and the J gene lost 5 bases, with 10 bases spanning the gap. CDR3 DNA sequence: TGTGCCAGCAGCACCTACCAGAACAATGAGCAGTTCTTC. Translation gives CASSTYQNNEQFF.

This chain uses TRBV7-3 with TRBJ2-3; D is unresolved. V lost 6 bases, J lost 8 bases, and 9 bases lay in between. In germline, CDR1 is SGHTA, CDR2 FQGTGA. CDR3 length: 11 residues. The CDR3 DNA is TGTGCCAGCAGTTCCCAGAGTACGCAGTATTTT. The encoded protein is CASSSQSTQYF.

This clonotype was detected only a few times. This rearrangement joins TRBV6-5 to TRBJ2-5; 7 nucleotides align to TRBD2. The CDR3 covers 12 residues. Trimming at V came to 4 bases and at J to 6 bases, leaving 2 bases not matched to a gene. Germline V gives CDR1 MNHEY, CDR2 SVGAGI. CDR3 region: CASSSRGKTQYF. The CDR3, as DNA: TGTGCCAGCAGTTCGCGGGGGAAGACCCAGTACTTC.

There are a few counts of this clonotype. This chain joins TRBV7-3 and TRBJ1-1; D might be TRBD1 (5 bases). The V gene's germline CDR1 is SGHTA and CDR2 FQGTGA. The CDR3 spans 16 residues. Trimming took 6 bases from V and 3 from J, leaving 20 bases between them. CDR3: CASRQAGAGGDTEAFF. Written as DNA, the CDR3 is TGTGCCAGCAGACAGGCCGGGGCAGGTGGTGACACTGAAGCTTTCTTT. Drawing the rest from reference TRBV7-3 and TRBJ1-1, the complete variable domain is GAGVSQTPSNKVTEKGKYVELRCDPISGHTALYWYRQSLGQGPEFLIYFQGTGAADDSGLPNDRFFAVRPEGSVSTLKIQRTERGDSAVYLCASRQAGAGGDTEAFFGQGTRLTVV.

This clonotype was seen at least ten times. Sequence at one end of the junction differs from germline and may be a read error. Here the CDR3 DNA reads TGCGCCAGCAGATTGGGACAGGAACTCAACTACGAGCAGTACTTC. It codes for CASRLGQELNYEQYF. V and J are TRBV5-1 and TRBJ2-7; 8 nucleotides agree with TRBD1. Germline V gene sequence: CDR1 SGHRS, CDR2 YFSETQ. CDR3 length: 15 residues.

In its sample, this clonotype was seen many times. The rearrangement uses TRBV4-2 and TRBJ2-1, with 10 bases that match TRBD2. The CDR3 extends over 14 amino acids. Losses at the gene ends were 5 bases for V and 6 bases for J; bases not matched to a gene: 4. Germline V gene sequence: CDR1 LGHNA, CDR2 YNFKEQ. CDR3 in DNA: TGTGCCAGCAGCTCACCTAGCGGGAGCAATGAGCAGTTCTTC. This codes for CASSSPSGSNEQFF.

V is TRBV12-3 or TRBV12-4 and J is TRBJ1-5; D is unclear. This CDR3 has 12 residues. Deletions cut 7 bases from V and 4 bases from J, with 8 bases between. This CDR3 reads CASKKSNQPQHF. CDR3 DNA sequence: TGTGCCAGCAAAAAGAGTAATCAGCCCCAGCATTTT.

The genes are TRBV7-9 and TRBJ2-5; tentative D call: TRBD2 (7 bases). In germline, CDR1 is SEHNR, CDR2 FQNEAQ (reference sequence). The CDR3 extends over 14 amino acids. Trimming left V 5 bases short and J 5 bases short, with 15 bases between. CDR3 nucleotide sequence: TGTGCCAGCAGCCCGGGGGGCTATGGGGAGACCCAGTACTTC. It yields the protein CASSPGGYGETQYF.

The chain employs TRBV7-9 and TRBJ2-2; the match to TRBD1 covers 9 bases. V was clipped by 5 bases and J by 6 bases; unmatched bases: 7. Germline V gives CDR1 SEHNR, CDR2 FQNEAQ (reference sequence). The CDR3 totals 15 residues. The CDR3 region is CASSNGDREAGELFF. CDR3 in DNA: TGTGCCAGCAGCAACGGGGACAGGGAAGCCGGGGAGCTGTTTTTT. Filled out from reference TRBV7-9 and TRBJ2-2, the complete variable domain reads DTGVSQNPRHKITKRGQNVTFRCDPISEHNRLYWYRQTLGQGPEFLTYFQNEAQLEKSRLLSDRFSAERPKGSFSTLEIQRTEQGDSAMYLCASSNGDREAGELFFGEGSRLTVL.

The chain is built from TRBV6-1 and TRBJ1-5; D remains unclear. The CDR3 has 14 residues. Looked up from germline, CDR1 is MNHNS and CDR2 is SASEGT. V was trimmed by 5 bases and J by 2 bases, leaving 10 bases between them. The chain's CDR3 is CASSNGGGNQPQHF. The CDR3 DNA is TGTGCCAGCAGTAACGGCGGAGGCAATCAGCCCCAGCATTTT.

This chain uses TRBV5-1 with TRBJ2-7, with 7 bases that match TRBD2. This CDR3 is built from 15 residues. J was trimmed by 3 bases and V by 2 bases; bases with no gene match: 8. The V gene's germline CDR1 is SGHRS and CDR2 YFSETQ. CDR3 in DNA: TGCGCCAGCAGCTTCGACCCCGGGAGGAACTACGAGCAGTACTTC. Translating it yields CASSFDPGRNYEQYF.

In this sample, this clonotype turned up many times. CDR3 DNA: TGCAGTGCTAGAAGACAGGCCTCCTACGAGCAGTACTTC. Protein product: CSARRQASYEQYF. V usage is TRBV20-1 and J usage is TRBJ2-7; maybe TRBD1 (6 bases). Germline assignment: CDR1 DFQATT and CDR2 SNEGSKA (reference sequence). CDR3 size: 13 residues. V was pared by 2 bases and J by 0 bases, with 8 bases between.

This clonotype was found a few times. This sequence joins TRBV9 and TRBJ1-1, with TRBD1 as a possible D gene (6 bases). CDR3 length: 13 residues. The V gene's germline CDR1 is SGDLS and CDR2 YYNGEE. V was pared by 3 bases and J by 7 bases, with 13 bases between. CDR3 DNA sequence: TGTGCCAGCAGCGGCGGTGTGACAGGTGAAGCTTTCTTT. Translation: CASSGGVTGEAFF.